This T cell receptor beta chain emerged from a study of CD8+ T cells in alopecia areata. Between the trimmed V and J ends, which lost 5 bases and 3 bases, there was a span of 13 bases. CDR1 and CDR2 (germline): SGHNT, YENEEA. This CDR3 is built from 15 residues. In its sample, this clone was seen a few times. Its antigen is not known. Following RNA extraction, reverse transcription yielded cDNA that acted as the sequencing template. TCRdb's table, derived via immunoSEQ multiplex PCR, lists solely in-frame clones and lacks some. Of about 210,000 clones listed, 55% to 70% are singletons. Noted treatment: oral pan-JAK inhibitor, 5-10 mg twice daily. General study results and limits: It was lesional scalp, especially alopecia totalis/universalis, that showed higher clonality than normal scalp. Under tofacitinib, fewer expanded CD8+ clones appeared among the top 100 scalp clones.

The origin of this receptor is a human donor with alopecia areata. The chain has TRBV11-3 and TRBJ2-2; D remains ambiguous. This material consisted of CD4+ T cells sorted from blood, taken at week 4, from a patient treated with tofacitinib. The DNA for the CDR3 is TGTGCCAGCAGCCTAGGGTGGCGAGACACCGGGGAGCTGTTTTTT. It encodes CASSLGWRDTGELFF.